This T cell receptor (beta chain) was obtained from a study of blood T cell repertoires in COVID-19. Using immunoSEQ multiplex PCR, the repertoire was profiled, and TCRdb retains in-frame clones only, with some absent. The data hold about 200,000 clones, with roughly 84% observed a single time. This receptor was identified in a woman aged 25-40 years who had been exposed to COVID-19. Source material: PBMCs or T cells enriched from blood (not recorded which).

The CDR3 is CASSLGDNPFQPQHF. The CDR3 DNA follows: TGTGCCAGCAGCTTAGGGGACAACCCTTTTCAGCCCCAGCATTTT. The rearrangement uses TRBV7-8 and TRBJ1-5; the D gene is possibly TRBD1 (6 bases). CDR1 and CDR2 from the germline V gene are SGHVS and FQNEAQ. The CDR3 is 15 amino acids. Trimming removed 1 base at V and 6 bases at J, with 13 bases between. Drawing the rest from reference TRBV7-8 and TRBJ1-5, the complete variable domain is GAGVSQSPRYKVAKRGQDVALRCDPISGHVSLFWYQQALGQGPEFLTYFQNEAQLDKSGLPSDRFFAERPEGSVSTLKIQRTQQEDSAVYLCASSLGDNPFQPQHFGDGTRLSIL.